This T cell receptor beta chain is from a study of shared clonotypes between healthy human individuals (dated by TCRdb to 2020 to 2021). Concerning the study at large: The cohort comprised a couple of women and a few men aged 18 to 49 years. Per donor, three plates each were used for CD4 naive and CD4 memory, two for CD8 naive, and one for CD8 memory. Blood TCR repertoires of roughly 5 healthy adults were deeply sequenced to estimate repertoire size and the extent of clonotype sharing between individuals. Libraries were prepared and TCR repertoires were sequenced by different laboratories using diverse techniques, in order to increase sequencing depth and limit assay-specific biases. Per donor, leukapheresis produced somewhere between about 0.94 and 9 billion PBMCs. The research as a whole found: Pairwise subsampling led to the expectation that sequencing depth would affect the degree of clonotype sharing among donors. Sampling was restricted to blood, and TCR repertoires in tissues likely differ from the TCR repertoires found in blood. Rarefaction of sorted-subset datasets indicated incomplete sequencing despite the large sequencing depth. Sharing across a handful of donors was observed for approximately 5% of naive CD4, 3% to 3.5% of naive CD8, over 2% of memory CD4, and over 0.3% of memory CD8 clonotypes. Naive subsets generally had larger estimated clonotype richness than memory subsets. The small number of donors limited the genetic and exposure-history diversity represented. Clonotypes shared by all four sorted-subset donors showed higher generation probabilities than non-shared clonotypes.

Using the deep immunoSEQ assay, TCR CDR3 regions were amplified from genomic DNA by multiplex PCR. For each cell subset, the extracted genomic DNA was distributed evenly across all wells of several immunoSEQ 96-well plates, and each plate served as one replicate. For sorted subsets, 150 to 250 ng of genomic DNA, equivalent to around 29,000 T cell genomes, went into each replicate PCR. Purified libraries were quantified with a Qubit 3.0 fluorometer, sized on a Bioanalyzer 2100, and re-quantified with the KAPA Library Quantification kit. Every immunoSEQ 96-well plate was sequenced on a separate single-read 150-cycle Illumina NextSeq 550 flow cell. As for the original processing: The immunoSEQ output contained only junctional sequences without quality scores, so filtering could not match that applied to full-length reads. Sequences were annotated with PyIR, a Python wrapper for IgBLAST v1.9, using IMGT germline references to assign V/J genes and CDR3. Any read was removed if the V/J assignment was weak (E-value above 1e-6), the CDR3 was missing, or the read contained stop codons, out-of-frame junctions, or ambiguous translated residues. V3J clonotypes were defined as sequences sharing the same inferred V gene, J gene, and CDR3 amino acid sequence. To compute the percentage overlap between repertoires, the number of shared unique clonotypes was divided by the size of the smaller repertoire. Three approaches were used to assess repertoire richness: RTK rarefaction, the Chao1 estimator, and Recon v2.1 estimates of unobserved clonotypes. For all TCRbeta clonotypes obtained by the gDNA method from a few donors, generation probabilities were computed with OLGA. Sourced from immuneACCESS, this table was stored by TCRdb with only in-frame sequences that have V and J called. A share of the clones is absent; for the studies checked, an unresolved V gene accounts for under half, and the remainder has no known explanation. V and J calls and clone size follow that table, whereas D and trimming were derived from the DNA. The sample table holds 950,000 to 1,100,000 clones, of which about 77% were seen once. The ten largest account for 1.5% of the sample.

Taken from cysteine to phenylalanine, the CDR3 has 10 residues. The entry retains the CDR3 DNA only, 30 bases that are in frame from base 1. Based on the germline V gene (reference sequence), the CDR1 and CDR2 sequences are DFQATT and SNEGSKA. V sheds 6 bases and J sheds 5 bases, leaving 7 bases between their ends. The donors were healthy, HIV-negative adults who had no recently reported acute infections or vaccinations. Every donor was a Caucasian adult residing in Nashville, Tennessee, USA. CD4+ T cells were enriched through magnetic negative selection, after which naive cells were positively selected on CD45RA and the remaining negative fraction served as the memory subset. Blood was collected by leukapheresis, and PBMCs were isolated by Ficoll-Histopaque density gradient centrifugation and then cryopreserved in liquid nitrogen vapor phase. Analytical flow cytometry was used to check the purity and quantity of each magnetically sorted T cell population. Genomic DNA was isolated from each sorted fraction and quantified by UV absorbance on a Nanodrop 2000c.

In its sample, this clone was seen a few times. Its antigen target is currently unknown. Qualities for individual bases were not recorded, and no much larger clone is one base off. The sample holds other DNA sequences that translate to the same CDR3. The TCR was taken from a man in his late teens or twenties in good health. The chain was built from TRBV20-1 and TRBJ2-5; no D gene call is confident. The sequencing sample was made of memory CD4+ T cells sorted from blood. In light of the paper, this sample's cell subset or site label describes: CD45RA-negative fraction. The nucleotide sequence is given as TGCAGTGCCACCGGGGAGACCCAGTACTTC. Its product reads: CSATGETQYF.